There are a few counts of the clone carrying this T cell receptor (beta chain). CDR3 size: 15 residues. V lost 4 bases, J lost 7 bases, and 20 bases lay in between. Germline lookup yields CDR1 SGHDT and CDR2 YYEEEE. PCR used 60 Vbeta primers and 13 Jbeta primers. Repertoires were generated with immunoSEQ multiplex PCR, while TCRdb's copy carries only in-frame clones and drops some. Of around 100,000 clones listed, 82% are singletons. This sample was included in a study of cytomegalovirus exposure and HLA in healthy donors. The clonotype originates from a woman aged 18-35 years in good health and CMV-seronegative. This rearrangement joins TRBV5-6 to TRBJ1-1, with a weak D call TRBD1 (5 bases). The sample taken for sequencing was PBMCs. CDR3 DNA sequence: TGTGCCAGCAGCCTCCTGGGTGACAGACGAGATGAAGCTTTCTTT. Its protein product is CASSLLGDRRDEAFF.